These 2 T cell receptor beta chains came from one sample sequenced in a study of CXCR3-negative and CXCR3-positive naive CD8 T cells. cDNA libraries for TRB were generated by 5' RACE incorporating UMI labels. Reanalyzing the 5' RACE reads, TCRdb keeps one entry per CDR3 protein, without DNA. The sample has 120,000 or so distinct CDR3 sequences. These receptors have no known antigen. Study-level results: Naive cells positive for CXCR3 carried more hydrophobic TRB CDR3s than CXCR3-negative ones.

The specimen was naive CXCR3+ CD8+ T cells from blood. Subset defined: CD45RO-CCR7+CD27+CD95- naive CD8+ T cells expressing CXCR3 (TNR3+). The source is a human donor in good health. Some clones in this sample may be carry-over from other donors' samples.

The V and J genes are TRBV12-3 or TRBV12-4 and TRBJ1-1; TCRdb outputs TRBD1, but without DNA this stays unchecked. CDR3 size: 15 residues. The CDR3 protein is CASSFESGMNTEAFF.

This chain joins TRBV9 and TRBJ2-1; TCRdb gives TRBD1 as the D gene, but with no DNA this cannot be confirmed. The CDR3 has 14 residues. Germline CDR1 reads SGDLS; CDR2 reads YYNGEE. The chain's CDR3 is CASSARGGYNEQFF.